The T cell receptor beta chain described here comes from a study of shared clonotypes between healthy human individuals. Study background: Per donor, CD8 memory used one plate, CD8 naive used two, CD4 memory used three and CD4 naive used three.

The naive CD8 population came from CD45RO-negative cells selected for CCR7, without terminally differentiated effector memory CD45RA+ cells. V was pared by 5 bases and J by 3 bases, with 14 bases between. Per germline, CDR1 MNHEY and CDR2 SVGAGI. The CDR3 has 14 amino acids. TCRdb's table, derived via immunoSEQ multiplex PCR, lists solely in-frame clones and lacks some. Counted here are about 2.2 million clones, approximately 94% occurring once; the ten biggest clones make up around 1.7%. Sequenced sample: naive CD8+ T cells from PBMCs. This rearrangement joins TRBV6-5 to TRBJ2-7; D perhaps matches TRBD1 (6 bases). This sequence was found in a young man in good health. Some clones in this sample may be carry-over from other donors' samples. The CDR3 DNA follows: TGTGCCAGCAGTCCAACAGGGTATAACTACGAGCAGTACTTC. This sequence encodes CASSPTGYNYEQYF.